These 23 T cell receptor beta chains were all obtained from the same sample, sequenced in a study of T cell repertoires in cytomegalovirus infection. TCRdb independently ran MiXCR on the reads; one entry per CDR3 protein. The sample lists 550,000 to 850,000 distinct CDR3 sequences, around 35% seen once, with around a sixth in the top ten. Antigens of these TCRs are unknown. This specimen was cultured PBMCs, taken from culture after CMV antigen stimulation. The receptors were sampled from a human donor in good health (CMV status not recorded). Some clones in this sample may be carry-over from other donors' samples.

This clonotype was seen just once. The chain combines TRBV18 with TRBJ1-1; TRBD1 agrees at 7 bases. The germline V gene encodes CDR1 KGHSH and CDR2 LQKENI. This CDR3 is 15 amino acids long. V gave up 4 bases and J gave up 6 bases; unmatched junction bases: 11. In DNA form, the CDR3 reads TGTGCCAGCTCACAAGCCGGGACAGTCGGTGCTGAAGCTTTCTTT. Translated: CASSQAGTVGAEAFF.

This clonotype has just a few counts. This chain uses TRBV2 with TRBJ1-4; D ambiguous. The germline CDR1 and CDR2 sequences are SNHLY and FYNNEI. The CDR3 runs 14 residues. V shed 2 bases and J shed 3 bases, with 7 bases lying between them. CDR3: CASSEIRANEKLFF. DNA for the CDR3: TGTGCCAGCAGTGAAATCAGAGCTAATGAAAAACTGTTTTTT. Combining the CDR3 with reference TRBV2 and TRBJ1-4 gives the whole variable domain EPEVTQTPSHQVTQMGQEVILRCVPISNHLYFYWYRQILGQKVEFLVSFYNNEISEKSEIFDDQFSVERPDGSNFTLKIRSTKLEDSAMYFCASSEIRANEKLFFGSGTQLSVL.

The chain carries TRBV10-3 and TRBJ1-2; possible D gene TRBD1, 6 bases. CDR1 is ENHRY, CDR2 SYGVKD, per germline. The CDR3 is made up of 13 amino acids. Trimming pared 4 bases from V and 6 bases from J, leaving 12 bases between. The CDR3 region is CAISGPEGDGYTF. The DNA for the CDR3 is TGTGCCATCAGTGGGCCAGAGGGGGATGGCTACACCTTC.

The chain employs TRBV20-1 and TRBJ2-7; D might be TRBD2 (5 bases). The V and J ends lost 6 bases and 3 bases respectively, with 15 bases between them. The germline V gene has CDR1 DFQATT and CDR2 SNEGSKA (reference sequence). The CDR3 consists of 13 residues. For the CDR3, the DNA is TGCAGTGCCAGTGGGCGGGTTAACTACGAGCAGTACTTC. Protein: CSASGRVNYEQYF.

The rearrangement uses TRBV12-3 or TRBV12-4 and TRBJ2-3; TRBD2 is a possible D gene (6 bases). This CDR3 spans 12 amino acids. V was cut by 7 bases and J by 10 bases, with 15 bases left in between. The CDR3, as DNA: TGTGCCAGCACTCCGAGTTCGGGGGCGCAGTATTTT. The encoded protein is CASTPSSGAQYF.

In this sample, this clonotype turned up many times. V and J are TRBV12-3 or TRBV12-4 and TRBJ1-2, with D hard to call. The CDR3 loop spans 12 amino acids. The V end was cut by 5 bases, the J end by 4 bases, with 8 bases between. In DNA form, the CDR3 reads TGTGCCAGCAGTGCAGGTGGCTATGGCTACACCTTC. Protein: CASSAGGYGYTF.

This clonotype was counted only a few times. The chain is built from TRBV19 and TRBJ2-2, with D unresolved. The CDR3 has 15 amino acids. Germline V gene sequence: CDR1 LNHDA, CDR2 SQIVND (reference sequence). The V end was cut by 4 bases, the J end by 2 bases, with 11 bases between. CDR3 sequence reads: CASSKGTDNTGELFF. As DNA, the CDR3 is TGTGCCAGTAGTAAGGGCACCGATAACACCGGGGAGCTGTTTTTT.

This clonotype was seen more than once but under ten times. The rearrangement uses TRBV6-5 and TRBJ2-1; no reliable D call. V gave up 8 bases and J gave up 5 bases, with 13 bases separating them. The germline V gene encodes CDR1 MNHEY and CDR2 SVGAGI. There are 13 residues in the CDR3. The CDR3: CASAEAKNNEQFF. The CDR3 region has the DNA TGTGCCAGCGCTGAGGCGAAAAACAATGAGCAGTTCTTC.

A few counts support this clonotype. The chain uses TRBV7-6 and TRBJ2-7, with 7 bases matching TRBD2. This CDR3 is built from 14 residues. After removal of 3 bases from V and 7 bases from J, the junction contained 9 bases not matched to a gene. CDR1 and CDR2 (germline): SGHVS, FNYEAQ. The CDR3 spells CASSLYVGGSEQYF. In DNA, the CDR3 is TGTGCCAGCAGCTTGTATGTGGGGGGGAGTGAGCAGTACTTC.

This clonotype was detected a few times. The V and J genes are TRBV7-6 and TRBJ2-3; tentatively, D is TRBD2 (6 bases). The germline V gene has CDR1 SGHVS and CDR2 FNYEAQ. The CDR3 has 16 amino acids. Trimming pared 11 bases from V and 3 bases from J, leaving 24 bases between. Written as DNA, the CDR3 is TGTGCCCCTTGGGCCCCCCCTACAGGACTAACAGATACGCAGTATTTT. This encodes CAPWAPPTGLTDTQYF. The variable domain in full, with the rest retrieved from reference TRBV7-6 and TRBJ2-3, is GAGVSQSPRYKVTKRGQDVALRCDPISGHVSLYWYRQALGQGPEFLTYFNYEAQQDKSGLPNDRFSAERPEGSISTLTIQRTEQRDSAMYRCAPWAPPTGLTDTQYFGPGTRLTVL.

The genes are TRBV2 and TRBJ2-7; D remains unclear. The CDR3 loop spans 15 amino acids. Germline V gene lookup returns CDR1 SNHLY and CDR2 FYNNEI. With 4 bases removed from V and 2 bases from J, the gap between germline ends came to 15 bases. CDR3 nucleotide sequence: TGTGCCAGCAGTGTTGCCAGATCCTCCGCCTACGAGCAGTACTTC. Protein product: CASSVARSSAYEQYF. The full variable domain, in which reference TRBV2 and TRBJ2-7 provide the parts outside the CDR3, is EPEVTQTPSHQVTQMGQEVILRCVPISNHLYFYWYRQILGQKVEFLVSFYNNEISEKSEIFDDQFSVERPDGSNFTLKIRSTKLEDSAMYFCASSVARSSAYEQYFGPGTRLTVT.

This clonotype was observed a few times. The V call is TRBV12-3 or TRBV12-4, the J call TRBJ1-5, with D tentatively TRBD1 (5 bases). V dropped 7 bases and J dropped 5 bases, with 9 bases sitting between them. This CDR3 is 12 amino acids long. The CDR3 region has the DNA TGTGCCAGCACCAGGGCCGATCAGCCCCAGCATTTT. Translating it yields CASTRADQPQHF.

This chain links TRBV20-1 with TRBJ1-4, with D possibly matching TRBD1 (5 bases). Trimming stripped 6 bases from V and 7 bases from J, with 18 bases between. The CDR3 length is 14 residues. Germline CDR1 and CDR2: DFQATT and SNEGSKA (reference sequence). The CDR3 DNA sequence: TGCAGTGCGTTCGGAGGGGCGGTGGTTGAAAAACTGTTTTTT. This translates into CSAFGGAVVEKLFF.

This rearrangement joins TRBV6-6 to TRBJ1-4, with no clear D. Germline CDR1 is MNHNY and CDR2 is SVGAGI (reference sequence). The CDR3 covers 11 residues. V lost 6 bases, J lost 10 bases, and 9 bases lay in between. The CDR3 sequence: CASRSLRKLFF. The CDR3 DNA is TGTGCCAGCAGGTCCTTGAGAAAACTGTTTTTT.

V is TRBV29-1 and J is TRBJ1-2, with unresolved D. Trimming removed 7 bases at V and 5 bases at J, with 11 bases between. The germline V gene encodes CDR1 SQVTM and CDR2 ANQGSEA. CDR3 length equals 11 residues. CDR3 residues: CSAVSKYGYTF. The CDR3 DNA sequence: TGCAGCGCCGTCTCCAAGTATGGCTACACCTTC.

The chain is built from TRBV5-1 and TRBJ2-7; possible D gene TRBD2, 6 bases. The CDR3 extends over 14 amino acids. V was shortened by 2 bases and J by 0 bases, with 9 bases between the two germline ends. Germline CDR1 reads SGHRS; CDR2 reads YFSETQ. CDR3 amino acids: CASSFGLSSYEQYF. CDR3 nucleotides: TGCGCCAGCAGCTTCGGACTAAGCTCCTACGAGCAGTACTTC.

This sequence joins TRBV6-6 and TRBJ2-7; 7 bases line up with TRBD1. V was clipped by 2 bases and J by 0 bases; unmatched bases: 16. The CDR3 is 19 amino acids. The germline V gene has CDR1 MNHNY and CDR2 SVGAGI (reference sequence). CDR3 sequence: CASSYLPGQSFQHSYEQYF. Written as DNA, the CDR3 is TGTGCCAGCAGTTACCTACCGGGACAGAGCTTCCAGCACTCCTACGAGCAGTACTTC.

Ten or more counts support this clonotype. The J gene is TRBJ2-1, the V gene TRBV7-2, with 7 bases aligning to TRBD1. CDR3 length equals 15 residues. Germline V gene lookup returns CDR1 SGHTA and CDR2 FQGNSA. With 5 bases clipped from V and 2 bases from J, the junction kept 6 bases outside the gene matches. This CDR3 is CASSRFQGAYNEQFF. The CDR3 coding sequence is TGTGCCAGCAGCCGATTCCAGGGGGCCTACAATGAGCAGTTCTTC.

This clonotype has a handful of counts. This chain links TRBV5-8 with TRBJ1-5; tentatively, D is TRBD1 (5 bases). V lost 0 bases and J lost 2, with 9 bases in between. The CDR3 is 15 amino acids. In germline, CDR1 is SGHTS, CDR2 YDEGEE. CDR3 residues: CASSLAWGGNQPQHF. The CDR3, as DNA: TGTGCCAGCAGCTTGGCTTGGGGGGGCAATCAGCCCCAGCATTTT.

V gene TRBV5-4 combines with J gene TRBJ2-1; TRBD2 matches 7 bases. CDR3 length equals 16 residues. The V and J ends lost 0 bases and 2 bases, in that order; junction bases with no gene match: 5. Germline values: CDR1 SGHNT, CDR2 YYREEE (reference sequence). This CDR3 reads CASSLVLAGAYNEQFF. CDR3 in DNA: TGTGCCAGCAGCTTGGTTTTGGCGGGGGCCTACAATGAGCAGTTCTTC.

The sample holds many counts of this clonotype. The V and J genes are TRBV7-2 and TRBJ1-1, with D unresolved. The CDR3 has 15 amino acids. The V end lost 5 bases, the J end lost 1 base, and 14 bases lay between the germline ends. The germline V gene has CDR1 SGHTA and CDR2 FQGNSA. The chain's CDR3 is CASSPQALENTEAFF. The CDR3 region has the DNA TGTGCCAGCAGCCCCCAGGCGCTCGAGAACACTGAAGCTTTCTTT.

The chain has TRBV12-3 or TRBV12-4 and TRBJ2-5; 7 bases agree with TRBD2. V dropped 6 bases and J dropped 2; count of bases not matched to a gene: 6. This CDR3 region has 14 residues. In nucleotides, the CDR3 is TGTGCCAGCAGACGGGCGGGGGATCAAGAGACCCAGTACTTC. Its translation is CASRRAGDQETQYF.

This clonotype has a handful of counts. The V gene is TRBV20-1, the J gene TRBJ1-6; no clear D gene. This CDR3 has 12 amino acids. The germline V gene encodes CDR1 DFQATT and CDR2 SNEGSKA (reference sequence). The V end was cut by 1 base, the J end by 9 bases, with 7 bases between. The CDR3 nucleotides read TGCAGTGCTAGAGTCCCAGGTTCACCCCTCCACTTT. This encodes CSARVPGSPLHF.